The clone carrying this TCR beta chain appeared a few times. Its antigen is unidentified. Germline loops: CDR1 MNHNY, CDR2 SVGAGI (reference sequence). V shed 0 bases and J shed 6 bases, with 17 bases lying between them. CDR3 length: 16 residues. The PCR made use of 60 Vbeta and 13 Jbeta primers. Sequencing used immunoSEQ multiplex PCR; TCRdb keeps in-frame clones, though not all of them. The table has 150,000 to 200,000 clones, 70% to 80% seen once; the top ten hold 1.5% to 2%. The sample originates from a study of cytomegalovirus exposure and HLA in healthy donors. Study-wide results and caveats: Sequencing depth roughly uniform across donors was assumed in presence/absence analyses. Later on, an analysis showed TCR association rates differing by HLA locus, with DRB1 the most and HLA-C the fewest. 87-base-pair reads could not separate some V segments, including TRBV6-2 and TRBV6-3.

As for the donors, each was a healthy bone marrow donor. The chain links TRBV6-6 to TRBJ1-1, with a tentative D call TRBD1 (5 bases). This clonotype was obtained from a woman between 50 and 59 years old in good health and CMV-seronegative. The source material was PBMCs. This CDR3 is CASSYSSAQTGAEAFF. As DNA, the CDR3 is TGTGCCAGCAGTTACTCGAGTGCGCAGACGGGGGCTGAAGCTTTCTTT.